This T cell receptor (beta chain) was found in a study of T cells in Graves' hyperthyroidism and ophthalmopathy. Amplified regions were TCR beta CDR3 sequences from RNA transcripts. The HTBI primer set drove a first-round RT-PCR of the TCR CDR3. One entry per CDR3 protein, called by TCRdb with MiXCR from the multiplex PCR reads. The sample records some 720,000 distinct CDR3 sequences, about a sixth being singletons. The table lists this clonotype with many counts. It was considered stable Graves' hyperthyroidism when ophthalmopathy did not progress within 18 months. Germline V gene lookup returns CDR1 KGHSH and CDR2 LQKENI. The V and J ends lost 4 bases and 7 bases, in that order; junction bases with no gene match: 2. The CDR3 is made up of 12 amino acids.

The clonotype comes from a man aged 18 to 30 with Graves' hyperthyroidism. Input material: blood. The chain uses TRBV18 and TRBJ1-1, with TRBD1 matching 8 bases. The CDR3 DNA reads TGTGCCAGCTCACTGGGACAGGATGAAGCTTTCTTT. This sequence encodes CASSLGQDEAFF. The complete variable domain, with remaining parts taken from reference TRBV18 and TRBJ1-1, reads NAGVMQNPRHLVRRRGQEARLRCSPMKGHSHVYWYRQLPEEGLKFMVYLQKENIIDESGMPKERFSAEFPKEGPSILRIQQVVRGDSAAYFCASSLGQDEAFFGQGTRLTVV.